This T cell receptor (beta chain) was retrieved from a study of T cell repertoires in cytomegalovirus infection. Overall study context: Both CMV infection and a matching HLA type were indicated by public TCR beta signatures.

A single record per CDR3 protein comes from TCRdb applying MiXCR to the reads. Of approximately 180,000 distinct CDR3 sequences detected, about a tenth appear once; the ten largest clones hold approximately 4.2%. Study findings and constraints: What dominated the ex vivo response were HLA-C-restricted CMV-specific TCR beta clonotypes.

This clonotype was counted at least ten times. What it binds is not known. Germline V lookup: CDR1 SEHNR, CDR2 FQNEAQ (reference sequence). J was trimmed by 3 bases and V by 7 bases; bases with no gene match: 6. The CDR3 covers 15 residues. Sample: PBMCs. The receptor's source is a human donor in good health (CMV status not recorded). Some clones in this sample may be carry-over from other donors' samples. V gene TRBV7-9 combines with J gene TRBJ2-7, with 13 bases lining up with TRBD2. The CDR3 nucleotides read TGTGCCAGCACCCTTAGGACTAGCGGGAGCTACGAGCAGTACTTC. Protein product: CASTLRTSGSYEQYF.